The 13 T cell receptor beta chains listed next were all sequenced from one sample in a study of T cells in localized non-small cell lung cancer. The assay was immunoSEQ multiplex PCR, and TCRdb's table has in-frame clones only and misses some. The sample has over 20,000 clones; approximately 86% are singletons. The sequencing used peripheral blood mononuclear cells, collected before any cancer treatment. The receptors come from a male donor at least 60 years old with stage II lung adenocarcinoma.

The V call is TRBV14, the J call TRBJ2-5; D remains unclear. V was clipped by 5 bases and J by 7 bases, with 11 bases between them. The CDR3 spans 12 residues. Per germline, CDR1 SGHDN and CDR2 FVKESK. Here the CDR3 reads CASSFNPGTQYF. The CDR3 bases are TGTGCCAGCAGCTTTAATCCGGGGACCCAGTACTTC.

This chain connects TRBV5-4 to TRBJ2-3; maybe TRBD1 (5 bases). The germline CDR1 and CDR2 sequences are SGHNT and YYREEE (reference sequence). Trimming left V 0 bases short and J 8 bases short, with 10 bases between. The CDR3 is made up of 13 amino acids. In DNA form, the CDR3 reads TGTGCCAGCAGCTTGGGGGGCGTGCGTACGCAGTATTTT. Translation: CASSLGGVRTQYF.

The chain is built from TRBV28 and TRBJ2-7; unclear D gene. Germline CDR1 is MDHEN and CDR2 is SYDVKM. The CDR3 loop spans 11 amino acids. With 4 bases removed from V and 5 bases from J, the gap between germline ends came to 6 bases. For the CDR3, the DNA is TGTGCCAGCAGTTCCCGGGACGAGCAGTACTTC. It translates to CASSSRDEQYF.

CDR3 DNA sequence: TGTGCCAGCGGGCAAGGGGCAGCTGGCGAGCAGTACTTC. This codes for CASGQGAAGEQYF. The chain combines TRBV6-5 with TRBJ2-7, with D tentatively TRBD1 (5 bases). V lost 8 bases to trimming and J lost 6 bases, with 17 bases between them. This CDR3 is built from 13 residues. CDR1 is MNHEY, CDR2 SVGAGI, per germline.

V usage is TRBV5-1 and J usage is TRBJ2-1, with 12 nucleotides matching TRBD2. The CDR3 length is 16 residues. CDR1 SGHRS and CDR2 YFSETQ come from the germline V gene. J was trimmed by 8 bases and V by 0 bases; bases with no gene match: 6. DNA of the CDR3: TGCGCCAGCAGCTTGGACGGGACTAGCGGGTCAGATGAGCAGTTCTTC. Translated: CASSLDGTSGSDEQFF.

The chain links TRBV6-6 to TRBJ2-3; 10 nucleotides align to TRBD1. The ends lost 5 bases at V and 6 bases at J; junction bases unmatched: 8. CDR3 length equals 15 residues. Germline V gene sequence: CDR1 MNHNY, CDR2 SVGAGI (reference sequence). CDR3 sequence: CASSRWTGGQDTQYF. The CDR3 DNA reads TGTGCCAGCAGTCGCTGGACAGGGGGTCAGGATACGCAGTATTTT.

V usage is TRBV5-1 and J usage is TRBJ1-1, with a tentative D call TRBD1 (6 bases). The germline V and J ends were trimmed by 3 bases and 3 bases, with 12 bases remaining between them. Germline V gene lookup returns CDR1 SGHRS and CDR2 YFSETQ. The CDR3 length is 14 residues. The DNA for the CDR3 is TGCGCCAGCAGCTCGACAGGTCGGGACACTGAAGCTTTCTTT. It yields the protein CASSSTGRDTEAFF.

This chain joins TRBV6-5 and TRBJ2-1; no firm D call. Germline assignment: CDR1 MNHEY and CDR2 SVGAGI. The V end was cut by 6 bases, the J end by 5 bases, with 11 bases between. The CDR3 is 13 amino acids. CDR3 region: CASRSGPHNEQFF. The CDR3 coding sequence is TGTGCCAGCAGGTCCGGGCCACACAATGAGCAGTTCTTC.

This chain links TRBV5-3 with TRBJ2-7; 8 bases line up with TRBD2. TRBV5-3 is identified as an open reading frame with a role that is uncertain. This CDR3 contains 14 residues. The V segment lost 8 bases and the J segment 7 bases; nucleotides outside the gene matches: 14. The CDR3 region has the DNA TGTGCCAGCAGGAGCGGGAGTTCGGCGGGGGAGCAGTACTTC. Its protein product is CASRSGSSAGEQYF.

Here the CDR3 reads CASSLNGGNEETQYF. CDR3 bases: TGTGCCAGCAGCTTAAATGGGGGGAATGAGGAGACCCAGTACTTC. The chain joins TRBV7-3 to TRBJ2-5, with D possibly TRBD2 on 6 matching bases. This CDR3 comprises 15 residues. The V end lost 1 base, the J end lost 5 bases, and 14 bases lay between the germline ends. CDR1 is SGHTA and CDR2 is FQGTGA in the germline V gene.

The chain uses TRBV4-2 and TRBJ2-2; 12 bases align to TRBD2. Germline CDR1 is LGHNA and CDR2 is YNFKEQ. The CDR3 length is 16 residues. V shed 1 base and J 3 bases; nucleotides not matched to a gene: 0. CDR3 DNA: TGTGCCAGCAGCCAAGGGACTAGCGGGGACACCGGGGAGCTGTTTTTT. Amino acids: CASSQGTSGDTGELFF.

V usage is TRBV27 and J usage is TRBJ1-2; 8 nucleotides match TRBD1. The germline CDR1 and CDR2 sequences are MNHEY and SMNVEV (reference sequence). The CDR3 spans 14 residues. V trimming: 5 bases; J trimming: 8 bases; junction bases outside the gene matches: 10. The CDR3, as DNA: TGTGCCAGCAGTCGTCTGACAGGGGCGGGAGGCTACACCTTC. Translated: CASSRLTGAGGYTF.

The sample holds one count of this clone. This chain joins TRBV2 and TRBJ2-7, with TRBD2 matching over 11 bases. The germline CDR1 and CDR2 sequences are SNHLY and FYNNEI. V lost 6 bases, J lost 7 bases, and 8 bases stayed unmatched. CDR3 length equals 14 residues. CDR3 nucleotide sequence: TGTGCCAGCAGCTTTAGCGGGAGGGCCTGGGAGCAGTACTTC. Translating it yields CASSFSGRAWEQYF.